These 13 T cell receptor beta chains were sequenced from one sample in a study of T-cell memory formation after mild COVID-19. MiXCR, run by TCRdb on the 5' RACE reads, gives a single entry per CDR3 protein. The data contain some 210,000 distinct CDR3 sequences, around 27% of them singletons. Input material: PBMCs or a T cell subset sorted from them (not recorded which). The receptors derive from an adult woman who had mild COVID-19 (a few samples of this study predate the infection). Cell type and time point are not known.

The rearrangement joins TRBV3-1 to TRBJ2-2, with 8 bases identical to TRBD1. Trimming at V came to 4 bases and at J to 5 bases, leaving 6 bases not matched to a gene. The germline V gene has CDR1 LGHDT and CDR2 YNNKEL (reference sequence). The CDR3 is made up of 15 amino acids. The CDR3 sequence is CASSLATGVTGELFF. The CDR3 nucleotides are TGTGCCAGCAGCCTGGCGACAGGGGTGACCGGGGAGCTGTTTTTT.

The V gene is TRBV29-1, the J gene TRBJ2-5, with D possibly TRBD2 on 6 matching bases. Germline assignment: CDR1 SQVTM and CDR2 ANQGSEA. The CDR3 is 12 residues long. V lost 7 bases to trimming and J lost 5 bases, with 14 bases between them. In nucleotides, the CDR3 is TGCAGCGCCGAGGAGGGGCACGAGACCCAGTACTTC. Residues: CSAEEGHETQYF.

The chain combines TRBV5-1 with TRBJ1-3; a weak D match, TRBD1 (6 bases). Trimming shortened V by 10 bases and J by 1 base, and 21 bases separated the two germline ends. The CDR3 has 16 residues. The germline gives CDR1 SGHRS, CDR2 YFSETQ. CDR3 amino acids: CAWWGAGARSGNTIYF. CDR3 coding DNA: TGCGCCTGGTGGGGGGCCGGGGCGAGGTCTGGAAACACCATATATTTT.

V gene TRBV27 combines with J gene TRBJ2-7, with TRBD1 matching 8 bases. V lost 6 bases to trimming and J lost 3 bases; unmatched junction nucleotides: 10. CDR1 is MNHEY, CDR2 SMNVEV, per germline (reference sequence). The CDR3 covers 15 residues. The CDR3 DNA reads as TGTGCCAGCAGGGACAGGGCGCTCCCAGGCTACGAGCAGTACTTC. It yields the protein CASRDRALPGYEQYF.

This clonotype was observed a few times. The genes are TRBV27 and TRBJ2-5; the D gene could be TRBD1 or TRBD2 (6 bases each). V shed 3 bases and J shed 2 bases, with 13 bases lying between them. CDR3 length: 15 residues. The germline CDR1 and CDR2 sequences are MNHEY and SMNVEV (reference sequence). CDR3 DNA: TGTGCCAGCAGTTTGAACGGGGGCCAGCAAGAGACCCAGTACTTC. As protein: CASSLNGGQQETQYF.

This clonotype occurred a few times. The CDR3 loop is CASSPLEGNEQYF. For the CDR3, the DNA is TGTGCCAGCAGCCCGCTAGAAGGCAACGAGCAGTACTTC. J is TRBJ2-7 and V is TRBV7-6; D not certain. The CDR3 has 13 amino acids. The V and J ends lost 5 bases and 5 bases respectively, with 13 bases between them. Germline assignment: CDR1 SGHVS and CDR2 FNYEAQ.

This clonotype was observed a handful of times. This rearrangement joins TRBV9 to TRBJ2-5; TRBD1 matches 7 bases. Unmatched junction bases numbered 7, after V lost 3 bases and J lost 5 bases. CDR3 length: 14 residues. CDR1 SGDLS and CDR2 YYNGEE come from the germline V gene. The CDR3 sequence is CASSAFTGAETQYF. The CDR3 nucleotides read TGTGCCAGCAGCGCCTTTACAGGGGCTGAGACCCAGTACTTC. The full variable domain, its missing parts supplied by reference TRBV9 and TRBJ2-5, is DSGVTQTPKHLITATGQRVTLRCSPRSGDLSVYWYQQSLDQGLQFLIQYYNGEERAKGNILERFSAQQFPDLHSELNLSSLELGDSALYFCASSAFTGAETQYFGPGTRLLVL.

The chain employs TRBV19 and TRBJ2-1; D is perhaps TRBD2 (6 bases). CDR3 length: 14 residues. The germline V and J ends were trimmed by 6 bases and 7 bases, with 16 bases remaining between them. Germline assignment: CDR1 LNHDA and CDR2 SQIVND (reference sequence). The CDR3 reads CASRDGSRGNEQFF. The CDR3 DNA follows: TGTGCCAGTAGAGACGGGAGCCGAGGTAATGAGCAGTTCTTC. The full variable domain, completed using reference TRBV19 and TRBJ2-1, is DGGITQSPKYLFRKEGQNVTLSCEQNLNHDAMYWYRQDPGQGLRLIYYSQIVNDFQKGDIAEGYSVSREKKESFPLTVTSAQKNPTAFYLCASRDGSRGNEQFFGPGTRLTVL.

The CDR3 spells CASSTPGPQGEQFF. The CDR3 DNA reads as TGTGCCAGCAGTACTCCGGGACCACAGGGGGAGCAGTTCTTC. The gene calls are TRBV11-3 and TRBJ2-1; 7 bases agree with TRBD1. Germline-derived CDR1 and CDR2 are SGHNT and YENEEA. V gave up 6 bases and J gave up 10 bases; unmatched junction bases: 12. CDR3 size: 14 residues. Full variable domain (remainder filled in from reference TRBV11-3 and TRBJ2-1): EAGVVQSPRYKIIEKKQPVAFWCNPISGHNTLYWYLQNLGQGPELLIRYENEEAVDDSQLPKDRFSAERLKGVDSTLKIQPAELGDSAVYLCASSTPGPQGEQFFGPGTRLTVL.

This chain uses TRBV7-9 with TRBJ1-3, with TRBD1 identical over 7 bases. V trimming: 5 bases; J trimming: 2 bases; junction bases outside the gene matches: 6. The CDR3 covers 15 residues. Germline loops: CDR1 SEHNR, CDR2 FQNEAQ (reference sequence). In DNA, the CDR3 is TGTGCCAGCAGCCCGACAGGGTCGACTGGAAACACCATATATTTT. Protein product: CASSPTGSTGNTIYF.

The gene calls are TRBV7-9 and TRBJ2-1; 7 nucleotides align to TRBD2. This CDR3 comprises 15 residues. V was clipped by 6 bases and J by 6 bases; unmatched bases: 11. Germline CDR1 SEHNR, CDR2 FQNEAQ (reference sequence). DNA of the CDR3: TGTGCCAGCAGGGACGGGACTACAATGACCAATGAGCAGTTCTTC. Its protein is CASRDGTTMTNEQFF.

This clonotype was seen a handful of times. The chain combines TRBV6-6 with TRBJ2-7, with 8 bases that match TRBD1. Trimming took 6 bases from V and 3 from J; bases not matched to a gene: 4. The germline CDR1 and CDR2 sequences are MNHNY and SVGAGI (reference sequence). There are 13 residues in the CDR3. The CDR3 spells CASRQGQGYEQYF. In DNA form, the CDR3 reads TGTGCCAGCAGACAAGGACAGGGCTACGAGCAGTACTTC.

This clonotype was observed a handful of times. The rearrangement links TRBV12-3 or TRBV12-4 to TRBJ2-7; tentative D call: TRBD2 (7 bases). Trimming pared 8 bases from V and 2 bases from J, leaving 16 bases between. The CDR3 loop spans 14 amino acids. The DNA of the CDR3 is TGTGCCAGCGGCGCGGGGCGGGGGCCCTACGAGCAGTACTTC. Its protein product is CASGAGRGPYEQYF.